This is a list of T cell receptor beta chains from one sample in a study of regulatory T cells in long-lasting Graves disease. One entry per CDR3 protein results from TCRdb running MiXCR on the multiplex PCR reads. The data show 420,000 or so distinct CDR3 sequences, 16% seen once. These same records also appear under a second study, on T cells in Graves' hyperthyroidism and ophthalmopathy.

The sample in question was peripheral blood mononuclear cells (PBMCs), obtained at new diagnosis, from a patient treated with antithyroid drugs. The receptors shown here come from a woman in her late teens or twenties with Graves disease. CDR3s include the opening cysteine and the closing phenylalanine or tryptophan. A D gene is named only where the DNA matches it firmly. Clone size, where shown, is once, few, many, or a class for clones that have expanded.

TRBV5-4,14,many,NA,TRBJ2-7,CASSLAGSPYEQYF,TGTGCCAGCAGCTTGGCCGGGTCTCCGTACGAGCAGTACTTC
TRBV6-1,15,many,TRBD1,TRBJ1-1,CASSGQGRGNTEAFF,TGTGCCAGCAGCGGACAGGGGAGAGGGAACACTGAAGCTTTCTTT
TRBV9,16,NA,NA,TRBJ2-2,CASSGSRDSPTGELFF,TGTGCCAGCAGCGGCTCCCGGGACTCCCCTACCGGGGAGCTGTTTTTT
TRBV20-1,13,many,NA,TRBJ2-1,CSAMARVYNEQFF,TGCAGTGCTATGGCTCGAGTCTACAATGAGCAGTTCTTC
TRBV27,14,many,TRBD2,TRBJ2-1,CASTLGGTYNEQFF,TGTGCCAGCACCCTGGGAGGGACCTACAATGAGCAGTTCTTC
TRBV7-9,14,many,NA,TRBJ2-5,CASSRDSGAETQYF,TGTGCCAGCAGCCGGGACTCGGGTGCGGAGACCCAGTACTTC
TRBV9,13,NA,NA,TRBJ2-3,CASSVESTDTQYF,TGTGCCAGCAGCGTAGAGAGCACAGATACGCAGTATTTT
TRBV30,17,NA,NA,TRBJ2-4,CAWSYYGGVGAKNIQHF,TGTGCCTGGAGTTATTATGGGGGCGTTGGGGCCAAAAACATTCAGCACTTC
TRBV2,14,many,NA,TRBJ2-6,CASQRNPGANVLTF,TGTGCCAGCCAAAGGAACCCAGGGGCCAACGTCCTGACTTTC
TRBV7-9,14,many,NA,TRBJ2-7,CASSLEGSYSEQYF,TGTGCCAGCAGCTTAGAGGGTAGCTATAGCGAGCAGTACTTC
TRBV10-3,14,few,NA,TRBJ2-5,CAISEGRYQETQYF,TGTGCCATCAGTGAAGGACGGTACCAAGAGACCCAGTACTTC
TRBV20-1,15,few,TRBD2,TRBJ2-7,CSARDSRLAGGEQYF,TGCAGTGCTAGAGATAGCAGACTAGCGGGAGGAGAGCAGTACTTC
TRBV6-2/TRBV6-3,16,NA,TRBD2,TRBJ2-1,CASSYSRAGAYNEQFF,TGTGCCAGCAGTTACTCGAGGGCGGGAGCCTACAATGAGCAGTTCTTC
TRBV28,12,few,NA,TRBJ2-3,CASSTLLYTQYF,TGTGCCAGCAGTACCCTCTTGTACACGCAGTATTTT
TRBV20-1,14,few,TRBD2,TRBJ2-7,CSAAGLAATYEQYF,TGCAGTGCGGCGGGACTAGCGGCGACCTACGAGCAGTACTTC
TRBV6-1,14,many,NA,TRBJ2-7,CASNGRETSYEQYF,TGTGCCAGCAACGGGCGGGAAACCTCCTACGAGCAGTACTTC
TRBV4-1,15,few,TRBD1,TRBJ2-7,CASSRAGTEPYEQYF,TGCGCCAGCAGCCGAGCCGGGACAGAGCCCTACGAGCAGTACTTC
TRBV20-1,14,many,NA,TRBJ2-7,CSVSRTRGNYEQYF,TGCAGTGTCTCTCGGACTAGGGGGAATTACGAGCAGTACTTC
TRBV5-1,13,many,NA,TRBJ2-7,CASGPAGSYEQYF,TGCGCCAGCGGCCCGGCGGGTTCCTACGAGCAGTACTTC
TRBV27,15,NA,NA,TRBJ1-1,CASSKSRGGDTEAFF,TGTGCCAGCAGTAAAAGCAGGGGCGGGGATACTGAAGCTTTCTTT